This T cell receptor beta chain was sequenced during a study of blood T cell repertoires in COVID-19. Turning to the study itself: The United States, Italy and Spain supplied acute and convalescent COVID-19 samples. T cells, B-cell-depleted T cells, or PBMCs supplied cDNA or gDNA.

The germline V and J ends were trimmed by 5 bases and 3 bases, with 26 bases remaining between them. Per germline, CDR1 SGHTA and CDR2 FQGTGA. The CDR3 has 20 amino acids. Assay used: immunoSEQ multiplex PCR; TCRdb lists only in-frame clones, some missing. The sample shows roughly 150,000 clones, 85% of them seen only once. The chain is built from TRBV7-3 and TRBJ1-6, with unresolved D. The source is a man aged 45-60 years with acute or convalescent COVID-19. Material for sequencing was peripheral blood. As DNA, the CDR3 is TGTGCCAGCAGCCACGAGGGCCTCGGGCCTGAAAGATTCTATAATTCACCCCTCCACTTT. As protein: CASSHEGLGPERFYNSPLHF.